This TCR beta chain is from a study of a mutant IDH1 vaccine in newly diagnosed glioma. Indicated time point: week 5, during vaccination. Vaccination used 300 ug of mutant IDH1 20-mer peptide per dose, with topical imiquimod. Newly diagnosed WHO grade 3 or 4 IDH1-mutant, ATRX-lost astrocytomas were identified in the donors. The repertoire was sequenced with immunoSEQ multiplex PCR; TCRdb's copy has only in-frame clones and lacks some. Among approximately 32,000 clones listed, about 56% were seen once. In germline, CDR1 is LNHDA, CDR2 SQIVND (reference sequence). V lost 5 bases and J 7 bases, leaving 9 bases between the germline ends. CDR3 length equals 12 residues. Points on this clone: Its antigen is unknown.

V is TRBV19 and J is TRBJ1-5, with D possibly TRBD1 on 5 matching bases. The receptor comes from a woman between 18 and 29 years old with glioma. Material: PBMCs, obtained from a glioma patient whose treatment included an IDH1 peptide vaccine. The CDR3 DNA is TGTGCCAGTAGTCTCAGGGAGCAGCCCCAGCATTTT. This gives the protein CASSLREQPQHF.